A selection of T cell receptor beta chains follows, all from one sample in a study of control samples from healthy donors and cancer patients. Measured with immunoSEQ multiplex PCR; TCRdb has only the in-frame clones, and not every one. The repertoire includes 150,000 to 200,000 clones, about 91% of them detected once, and 2% to 2.5% sits in the top ten. Sequenced: blood. The receptors here all came from a middle-aged woman in good health. CDR3s include the opening cysteine and the closing phenylalanine or tryptophan. The order of the fields is D gene, clone size, J gene, V gene, CDR3 protein, CDR3 DNA. A D gene is named only where the DNA matches it firmly. Not every row has a clone size; where given, it reads once, few, many or a size class.

NA | NA | TRBJ1-1 | TRBV4-1 | CASSQGMGAGTEAFF | TGCGCCAGCAGCCAAGGTATGGGGGCGGGCACTGAAGCTTTCTTT
TRBD1 | NA | TRBJ2-5 | TRBV12-5 | CASGFAGTDLEQETQYF | TGTGCTAGTGGTTTCGCAGGGACAGACCTAGAACAAGAGACCCAGTACTTC
NA | once | TRBJ1-5 | TRBV12-5 | CASGWEVGSNQPQHF | TGTGCTAGTGGTTGGGAAGTTGGGAGCAATCAGCCCCAGCATTTT
NA | NA | TRBJ1-4 | TRBV28 | CASSWFSGLMANEKLFF | TGTGCCAGCAGTTGGTTCAGCGGGCTCATGGCTAATGAAAAACTGTTTTTT
TRBD2 | once | TRBJ2-1 | TRBV25-1 | CASSEFFVTSGYNEQFF | TGTGCCAGCAGTGAATTTTTCGTCACTAGCGGCTACAATGAGCAGTTCTTC
NA | NA | TRBJ2-1 | TRBV27 | CASSLWAGSGLEGGNEQFF | TGTGCCAGCAGTTTGTGGGCGGGTTCGGGTTTGGAGGGGGGGAATGAGCAGTTCTTC
TRBD1 | NA | TRBJ1-4 | TRBV7-2 | CASSTQGGEKLFF | TGTGCCAGCAGTACCCAGGGGGGGGAAAAACTGTTTTTT
TRBD1 | NA | TRBJ1-2 | TRBV7-8 | CASSDTGGDYGYTF | TGTGCCAGCAGCGATACAGGGGGCGACTATGGCTACACCTTC
NA | NA | TRBJ1-1 | TRBV21-1 | CASSKVGQGRYTEAFF | TGTGCCAGCAGCAAAGTAGGACAGGGGAGGTACACTGAAGCTTTCTTT
TRBD1 | once | TRBJ2-7 | TRBV7-9 | CASSSGTGFPNEQYF | TGTGCCAGCAGCTCCGGGACAGGATTTCCTAACGAGCAGTACTTC
TRBD2 | NA | TRBJ2-7 | TRBV4-2 | CASSQGAGVGFEQYF | TGTGCCAGCAGCCAAGGGGCGGGGGTAGGATTCGAGCAGTACTTC
NA | NA | TRBJ2-5 | TRBV5-5 | CASSLPRLETQYF | TGTGCCAGCAGCTTGCCCAGGCTGGAGACCCAGTACTTC
TRBD1 | few | TRBJ1-5 | TRBV27 | CASSPGQGVSQPQHF | TGTGCCAGCAGCCCCGGACAGGGGGTTAGTCAGCCCCAGCATTTT
TRBD2 | NA | TRBJ2-2 | TRBV19 | CASGRGAGGVGELFF | TGTGCCAGCGGGAGGGGGGCCGGAGGTGTCGGGGAGCTGTTTTTT
NA | NA | TRBJ1-1 | TRBV5-1 | CASSSSGTHTKEAFF | TGCGCCAGCAGCTCCTCCGGGACACACACAAAGGAGGCTTTCTTT
NA | NA | TRBJ1-4 | TRBV5-5 | CASSGSLRQINEKLFF | TGTGCCAGCAGCGGCTCTTTGCGGCAGATTAATGAAAAACTGTTTTTT
NA | NA | TRBJ1-2 | TRBV24-1 | CATSAGQFYGYTF | TGTGCCACCAGTGCGGGGCAGTTTTATGGCTACACCTTC
NA | NA | TRBJ1-2 | TRBV5-8 | CASSSRNYGYTF | TGTGCCAGCAGCTCAAGAAACTATGGCTACACCTTC
NA | NA | TRBJ2-3 | TRBV28 | CASSLGLKIAIHTQYF | TGTGCCAGCAGTTTGGGTTTAAAAATAGCCATTCATACGCAGTATTTT
NA | few | TRBJ2-7 | TRBV27 | CASSSQNTGVQYF | TGTGCCAGCAGTTCCCAGAACACAGGAGTACAGTACTTC
NA | NA | TRBJ1-4 | TRBV4-1 | CASSQEREEKLFF | TGCGCCAGCAGCCAAGAAAGGGAAGAAAAACTGTTTTTT
TRBD2 | NA | TRBJ2-1 | TRBV2 | CASSGLSGGYNEQFF | TGTGCCAGCAGCGGACTGAGCGGGGGGTACAATGAGCAGTTCTTC
NA | NA | TRBJ1-1 | TRBV10-3 | CAISESAGNTEAFF | TGTGCCATCAGTGAGTCTGCGGGGAACACTGAAGCTTTCTTT
TRBD2 | NA | TRBJ2-7 | TRBV4-1 | CASSQLAGGLSYEQYF | TGCGCCAGCAGCCAACTAGCGGGGGGCCTGTCCTACGAGCAGTACTTC
NA | NA | TRBJ1-1 | TRBV6-6 | CASTLWGNTEAFF | TGTGCCAGCACCCTATGGGGGAACACTGAAGCTTTCTTT
NA | NA | TRBJ2-5 | TRBV3-1/TRBV3-2 | CASSQDGGAQETQYF | TGTGCCAGCAGCCAAGATGGGGGGGCCCAAGAGACCCAGTACTTC
TRBD2 | NA | TRBJ2-1 | TRBV12-5 | CASSAPGASGGQVLYPYNEQFF | TGTGCTAGTAGTGCCCCTGGGGCTAGCGGGGGCCAGGTCCTATACCCGTACAATGAGCAGTTCTTC
TRBD1 | NA | TRBJ1-2 | TRBV6-5 | CATKGQGAFYGYTF | TGTGCCACCAAAGGACAGGGGGCTTTCTATGGCTACACCTTC
NA | NA | TRBJ2-5 | TRBV11-2 | CASSLVGSSYQETQYF | TGTGCCAGCAGCTTAGTGGGTTCCAGCTACCAAGAGACCCAGTACTTC
NA | NA | TRBJ1-1 | TRBV5-1 | CASSPTGNTEAFF | TGCGCCAGCAGCCCGACAGGGAACACTGAAGCTTTCTTT
TRBD1 | NA | TRBJ1-2 | TRBV19 | CASSLGQGNYGYTF | TGTGCCAGTAGCCTGGGACAGGGTAACTATGGCTACACCTTC
NA | NA | TRBJ2-7 | TRBV6-5 | CASSYSRTRLYEQYF | TGTGCCAGCAGTTACTCCCGGACACGTCTGTACGAGCAGTACTTC
TRBD1 | NA | TRBJ1-2 | TRBV19 | CASSSDRARYGYTF | TGTGCCAGTAGTTCGGACAGGGCTCGCTATGGCTACACCTTC
NA | NA | TRBJ2-3 | TRBV11-2 | CASSPWAGAVDTQYF | TGTGCCAGCAGCCCCTGGGCCGGGGCAGTAGATACGCAGTATTTT
TRBD1 | NA | TRBJ1-2 | TRBV5-1 | CASGTDYGYTF | TGCGCCAGCGGGACAGACTATGGCTACACCTTC
NA | NA | TRBJ1-5 | TRBV11-2 | CASSLGRDGGNQPQHF | TGTGCCAGCAGCTTAGGAAGGGACGGGGGCAATCAGCCCCAGCATTTT
TRBD2 | NA | TRBJ2-5 | TRBV28 | CASMQRGFQETQYF | TGTGCCAGCATGCAGCGGGGGTTCCAAGAGACCCAGTACTTC
NA | NA | TRBJ2-5 | TRBV7-9 | CASSLRKVNNVQETQYF | TGTGCCAGCAGCTTAAGGAAAGTTAATAATGTCCAAGAGACCCAGTACTTC
NA | NA | TRBJ1-1 | TRBV5-6 | CASSDLGQGHTEAFF | TGTGCCAGCAGCGACCTGGGCCAGGGGCATACTGAAGCTTTCTTT
NA | NA | TRBJ2-1 | TRBV6-1 | CASSERKQGIDEQFF | TGTGCCAGCAGTGAAAGGAAACAGGGTATCGATGAGCAGTTCTTC
TRBD1 | once | TRBJ1-5 | TRBV10-3 | CAISGGQGLDQPQHF | TGTGCCATCAGTGGGGGACAGGGGCTAGATCAGCCCCAGCATTTT
NA | NA | TRBJ1-2 | TRBV5-1 | CASSFAGIPNYGYTF | TGCGCCAGCAGCTTTGCGGGGATCCCCAACTATGGCTACACCTTC